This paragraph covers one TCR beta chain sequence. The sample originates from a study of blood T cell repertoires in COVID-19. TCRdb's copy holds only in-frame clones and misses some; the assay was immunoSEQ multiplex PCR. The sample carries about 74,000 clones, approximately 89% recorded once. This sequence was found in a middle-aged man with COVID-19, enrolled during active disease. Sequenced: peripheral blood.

CDR3 loop: CASSQSGVSNQPQHF. The DNA of the CDR3 is TGTGCCAGCAGCCAATCGGGGGTGAGCAATCAGCCCCAGCATTTT. This chain uses TRBV3-1 (or the pseudogene TRBV3-2) with TRBJ1-5; tentatively, D is TRBD1 (5 bases). Germline V gene data show CDR1 as LGHDT and CDR2 as YNNKEL (reference sequence). V was cut by 2 bases and J by 1 base, with 9 bases left in between. This CDR3 contains 15 residues.